This TCR beta chain is drawn from a study of CD8 T cells in Susac syndrome. Germline lookup yields CDR1 MNHNS and CDR2 SASEGT. This CDR3 comprises 17 residues. V gave up 5 bases and J gave up 0 bases, with 17 bases separating them. RNA in amounts of roughly 0.5 to 1 ug was reverse transcribed with random hexamers. TCRdb re-called the immunoSEQ multiplex PCR reads with MiXCR, one entry per CDR3 protein. The table has some 150,000 distinct CDR3 sequences, less than 97% seen once. TEMRA cells were enriched by FACS, and CD4+ and CD8+ T cells were negatively isolated. Sequenced sample: CD8+ T cells from PBMCs. The chain couples TRBV6-1 to TRBJ2-1; D is ambiguous. This clonotype originated in a human donor with multiple sclerosis. CDR3 region: CASSPRMMPLSYNEQFF. CDR3 coding DNA: TGTGCCAGCAGTCCCCGAATGATGCCCCTCTCCTACAATGAGCAGTTCTTC.